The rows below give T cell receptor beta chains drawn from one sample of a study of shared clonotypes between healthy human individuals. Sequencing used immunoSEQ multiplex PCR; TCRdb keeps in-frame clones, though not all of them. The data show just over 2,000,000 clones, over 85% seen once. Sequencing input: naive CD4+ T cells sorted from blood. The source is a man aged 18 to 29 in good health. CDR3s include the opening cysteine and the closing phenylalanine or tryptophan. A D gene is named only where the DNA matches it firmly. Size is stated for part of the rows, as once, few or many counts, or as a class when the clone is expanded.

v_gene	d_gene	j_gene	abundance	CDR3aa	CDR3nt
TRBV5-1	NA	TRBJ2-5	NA	CASSLVAEETQYF	TGCGCCAGCAGCTTGGTCGCGGAAGAGACCCAGTACTTC
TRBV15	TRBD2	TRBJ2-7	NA	CATSRVAGMNYEQYF	TGTGCCACCAGCAGAGTAGCGGGGATGAACTACGAGCAGTACTTC
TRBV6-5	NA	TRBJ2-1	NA	CASRSRGSSYNEQFF	TGTGCCAGCAGGTCAAGGGGGAGCTCCTACAATGAGCAGTTCTTC
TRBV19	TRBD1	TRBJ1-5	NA	CASSHGSFNRGRDQPQHF	TGTGCCAGTAGCCATGGCAGTTTTAACAGGGGTAGGGATCAGCCCCAGCATTTT
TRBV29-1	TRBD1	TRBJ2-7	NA	CSVEDRTGAYEQYF	TGCAGCGTTGAAGATCGGACAGGGGCCTACGAGCAGTACTTC
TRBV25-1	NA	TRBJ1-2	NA	CASSGILQDRWHGYTF	TGTGCCAGCAGTGGGATCTTACAGGACCGTTGGCATGGCTACACCTTC
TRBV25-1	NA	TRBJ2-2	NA	CASGVQGSNTGELFF	TGTGCCAGCGGAGTACAGGGTTCGAACACCGGGGAGCTGTTTTTT
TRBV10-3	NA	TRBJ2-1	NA	CAISAGMDDEQFF	TGTGCCATCAGTGCCGGAATGGACGATGAGCAGTTCTTC
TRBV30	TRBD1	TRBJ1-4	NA	CAWSVLDRGGPQFF	TGTGCCTGGAGTGTACTGGACAGGGGTGGTCCACAGTTTTTT
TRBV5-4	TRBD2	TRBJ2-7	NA	CASSSGTSGIYEQYF	TGTGCCAGCAGCTCCGGGACTAGCGGGATTTACGAGCAGTACTTC
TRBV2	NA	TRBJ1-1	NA	CASRPWNTEAFF	TGTGCCAGCCGTCCGTGGAACACTGAAGCTTTCTTT
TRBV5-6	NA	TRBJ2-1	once	CASSSARTGNYNEQFF	TGTGCCAGCAGCTCCGCCCGGACGGGGAACTACAATGAGCAGTTCTTC
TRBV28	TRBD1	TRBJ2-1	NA	CASTSPGQGNNEQFF	TGTGCCAGCACAAGCCCGGGACAGGGGAATAATGAGCAGTTCTTC
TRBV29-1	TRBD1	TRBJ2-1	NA	CSVVPGTGLTNEQFF	TGCAGCGTTGTCCCAGGGACAGGGCTGACTAATGAGCAGTTCTTC
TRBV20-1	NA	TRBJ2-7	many	CSAINPNEQYF	TGCAGTGCTATCAACCCCAACGAGCAGTACTTC
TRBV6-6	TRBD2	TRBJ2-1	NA	CASSMTSGGRNEQFF	TGTGCCAGCAGTATGACTAGCGGGGGAAGGAATGAGCAGTTCTTC
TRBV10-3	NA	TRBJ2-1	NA	CAISPTDSPAYDEQFF	TGTGCCATCAGCCCAACCGACTCCCCGGCCTACGATGAGCAGTTCTTC
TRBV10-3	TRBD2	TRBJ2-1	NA	CAITGTSGVGYNEQFF	TGTGCCATCACTGGGACTAGCGGAGTGGGTTACAATGAGCAGTTCTTC
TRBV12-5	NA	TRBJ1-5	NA	CASARLRLQGSADQPQHF	TGTGCTAGTGCCCGATTAAGACTTCAAGGGAGCGCGGATCAGCCCCAGCATTTT
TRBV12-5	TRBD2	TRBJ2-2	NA	CASGLVIAGGGTGELFF	TGTGCTAGTGGTTTGGTGATAGCGGGAGGTGGCACCGGGGAGCTGTTTTTT
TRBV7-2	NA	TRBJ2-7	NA	CASSLRDFSYEQYF	TGTGCCAGCAGCTTGAGGGACTTCTCCTACGAGCAGTACTTC
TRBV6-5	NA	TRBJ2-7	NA	CASSHPEGFYEQYF	TGTGCCAGCAGCCATCCAGAAGGTTTCTACGAGCAGTACTTC
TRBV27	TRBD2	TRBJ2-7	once	CASSLTSGGYEQYF	TGTGCCAGCAGTTTAACTAGCGGGGGGTACGAGCAGTACTTC
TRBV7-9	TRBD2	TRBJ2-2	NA	CASLVERDGLFF	TGTGCCAGCTTGGTCGAGCGGGATGGGCTGTTTTTT
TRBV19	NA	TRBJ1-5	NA	CASSLPPVGNQPQHF	TGTGCCAGTAGTCTCCCCCCCGTGGGGAATCAGCCCCAGCATTTT
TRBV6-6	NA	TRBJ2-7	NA	CASSQTIPYEQYF	TGTGCCAGCAGTCAGACAATTCCCTACGAGCAGTACTTC
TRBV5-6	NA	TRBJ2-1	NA	CASSFQGGQYNEQFF	TGTGCCAGCAGCTTCCAGGGGGGGCAGTACAATGAGCAGTTCTTC
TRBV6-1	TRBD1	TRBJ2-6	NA	CASSAQGEAGANVLTF	TGTGCCAGCAGTGCTCAGGGGGAAGCTGGGGCCAACGTCCTGACTTTC
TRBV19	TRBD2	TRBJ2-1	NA	CATSAGGRRNEQFF	TGTGCCACCTCAGCGGGAGGGAGGAGGAATGAGCAGTTCTTC
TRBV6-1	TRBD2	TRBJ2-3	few	CASSEITSGGPDTQYF	TGTGCCAGCAGTGAAATAACTAGCGGGGGACCAGATACGCAGTATTTT
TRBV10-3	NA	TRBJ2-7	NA	CAISGSLAYEQYF	TGTGCCATCAGTGGTTCGCTAGCCTACGAGCAGTACTTC
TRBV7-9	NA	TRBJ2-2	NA	CASSYLRGGGTGELFF	TGTGCCAGCAGCTACCTACGGGGAGGTGGAACCGGGGAGCTGTTTTTT
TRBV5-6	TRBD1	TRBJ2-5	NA	CASSTNRGVGETQYF	TGTGCCAGCAGCACCAACAGGGGGGTTGGTGAGACCCAGTACTTC
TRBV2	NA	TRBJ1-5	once	CASRRGTNQPQHF	TGTGCCAGCCGGAGGGGCACCAATCAGCCCCAGCATTTT
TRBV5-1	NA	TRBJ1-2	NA	CASSPTGTSGGYTF	TGCGCCAGCAGCCCAACCGGGACAAGCGGAGGCTACACCTTC
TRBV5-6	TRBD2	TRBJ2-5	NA	CASSFRGGQETQYF	TGTGCCAGCAGCTTTCGGGGGGGCCAAGAGACCCAGTACTTC
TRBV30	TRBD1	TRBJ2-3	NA	CAFDRGDTQYF	TGTGCCTTCGACAGGGGGGATACGCAGTATTTT
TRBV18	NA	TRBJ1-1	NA	CASSPRLDTEAFF	TGTGCCAGCTCGCCAAGGTTGGACACTGAAGCTTTCTTT
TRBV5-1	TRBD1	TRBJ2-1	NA	CASSLAGQGSNEQFF	TGCGCCAGCAGCTTGGCAGGACAGGGGTCCAATGAGCAGTTCTTC